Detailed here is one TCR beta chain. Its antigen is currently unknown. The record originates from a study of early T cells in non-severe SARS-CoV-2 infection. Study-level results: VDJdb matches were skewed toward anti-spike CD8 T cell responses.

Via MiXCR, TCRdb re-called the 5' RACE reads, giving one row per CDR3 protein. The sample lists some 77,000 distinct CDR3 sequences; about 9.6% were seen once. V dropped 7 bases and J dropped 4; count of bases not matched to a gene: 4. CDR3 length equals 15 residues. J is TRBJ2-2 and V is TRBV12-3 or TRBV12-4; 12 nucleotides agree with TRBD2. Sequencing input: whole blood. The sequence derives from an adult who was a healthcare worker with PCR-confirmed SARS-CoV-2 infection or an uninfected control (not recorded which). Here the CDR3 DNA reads TGTGCCAGCACCCCTAGCGGGAGGGTCACCGGGGAGCTGTTTTTT. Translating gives CASTPSGRVTGELFF.